The clone carrying this TCR beta chain was seen a few times. V was shortened by 1 base and J by 2 bases, with 15 bases between the two germline ends. Germline V lookup: CDR1 KGHDR, CDR2 SFDVKD. CDR3 length: 17 residues. This sample is drawn from a study of T cells in Graves' hyperthyroidism and ophthalmopathy. In making diagnoses, clinical symptoms, serum thyroxine and TRAb, thyroid ultrasound and orbital computed tomography were all used. Researchers amplified the TCR beta CDR3 regions from RNA transcripts. An initial round of RT-PCR targeting the TCR CDR3 relied on the HTBI primer set. Via MiXCR, TCRdb re-called the multiplex PCR reads, giving one row per CDR3 protein. The sample comprises roughly 740,000 distinct CDR3 sequences, about a sixth of which are singletons, and about 8.4% rests with the top ten.

The sequencing sample was made of blood. The chain joins TRBV24-1 to TRBJ2-3; D is possibly TRBD2 (6 bases). The source of this sequence is a man younger than 35 with Graves' hyperthyroidism. CDR3 DNA: TGTGCCACCAGTGATTTCTCCGGGACTCTTCCCACAGATACGCAGTATTTT. It encodes CATSDFSGTLPTDTQYF.